Described below is a single T cell receptor beta chain sequence and its context. What it binds is unknown. CDR3 length: 14 amino acids. Germline V gene lookup returns CDR1 LGHNA and CDR2 YNFKEQ. V lost 0 bases and J 5 bases, leaving 11 bases between the germline ends. The data belong to a study of CD8 T cells in Susac syndrome. Study-level results: The authors acknowledged that their TCR sequencing and HLA analysis involved a relatively small number of individuals.

Reverse transcription of roughly 0.5 to 1 ug RNA was performed with random hexamers. TCRdb re-called the immunoSEQ multiplex PCR reads with MiXCR, one entry per CDR3 protein. Of about 150,000 distinct CDR3 sequences listed, 95% to 96% are singletons. This chain uses TRBV4-2 with TRBJ2-7; no reliable D call. The sequence came from a human donor with multiple sclerosis. The sequenced material came from CD8+ T cells from PBMCs. The CDR3 reads CASSQDYNLDEQYF. Written as DNA, the CDR3 is TGTGCCAGCAGCCAAGATTACAATCTGGACGAGCAGTACTTC.